This T cell receptor beta chain originates from a study of T cell changes during pregnancy in multiple sclerosis (dated by TCRdb to 2018 to 2020). Looking at the study overall: Changes in the T cell repertoire over the course of pregnancy were examined in this study in women with multiple sclerosis.

Turning to this clone: It has no known antigen specificity. The sample holds no much larger clone one base away, and base qualities are not on file.

The protocol used for the library was the immunoSEQ multiplex PCR assay. Entries here come from immuneACCESS through TCRdb and include only in-frame sequences with V and J called. Some clones fail to appear in such tables; in the studies checked, an unresolved V gene covers under half of the shortfall, and the cause of the remainder is unknown. Counted in this sample were around 65,000 clones; about nine tenths of them appeared once. The ten largest clones capture about 2.9% of the sample. Sequences SGDLS (CDR1) and YYNGEE (CDR2) are obtained from the germline V gene. Germline trimming: 4 bases from V, 5 bases from J; junction bases outside gene matches: 11. The CDR3 covers 16 residues, taking in both the cysteine and the phenylalanine. The kept DNA is CDR3 alone, 48 bases in frame from the first base.

The sequence was collected from a female donor in good health, enrolled as a control in a pregnancy study. This sample comprised peripheral blood, obtained in the second trimester of pregnancy. The chain was built from TRBV9 and TRBJ2-1, with 8 junctional bases fitting TRBD1. The CDR3 in this case is CASSPRGQGTHNEQFF. The DNA sequence follows: TGTGCCAGCAGCCCACGTGGACAGGGAACTCACAATGAGCAGTTCTTC.